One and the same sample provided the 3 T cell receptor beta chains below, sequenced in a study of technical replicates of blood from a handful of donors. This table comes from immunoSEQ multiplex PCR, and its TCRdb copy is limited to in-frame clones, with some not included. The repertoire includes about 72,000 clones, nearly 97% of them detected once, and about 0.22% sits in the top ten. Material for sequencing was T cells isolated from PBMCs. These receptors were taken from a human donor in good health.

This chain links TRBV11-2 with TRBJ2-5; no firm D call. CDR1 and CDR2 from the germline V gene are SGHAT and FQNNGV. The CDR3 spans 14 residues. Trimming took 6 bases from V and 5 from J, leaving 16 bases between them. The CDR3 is CASSFQLAVETQYF. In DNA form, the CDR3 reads TGTGCCAGCAGTTTCCAGCTGGCGGTGGAGACCCAGTACTTC.

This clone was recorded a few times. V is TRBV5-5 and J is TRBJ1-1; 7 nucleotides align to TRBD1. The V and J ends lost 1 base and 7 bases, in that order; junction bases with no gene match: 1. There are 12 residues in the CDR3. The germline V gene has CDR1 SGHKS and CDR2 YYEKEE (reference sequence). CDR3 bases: TGTGCCAGCAGCTTGTGGGACAGTGAAGCTTTCTTT. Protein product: CASSLWDSEAFF.

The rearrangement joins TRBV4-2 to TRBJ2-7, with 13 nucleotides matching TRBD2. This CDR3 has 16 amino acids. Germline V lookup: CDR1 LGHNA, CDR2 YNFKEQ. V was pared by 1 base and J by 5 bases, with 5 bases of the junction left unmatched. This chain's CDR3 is CASSQAGLAGADEQYF. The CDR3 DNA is TGTGCCAGCAGCCAAGCCGGACTAGCGGGAGCGGACGAGCAGTACTTC.